This T cell receptor beta chain was identified in a study of cytomegalovirus exposure and HLA in healthy donors. Background on the study: An early release of data contained roughly 90 million unique TCRs, which came from HLA-typed donors. Overall study results and limits: The CMV antigen specificity of a few CMV-associated chains was confirmed through in vitro analysis. Most TCR sequences were uncommon, yet certain public TCRs appeared in many donors.

Details on this clone: The target antigen is unknown.

PCR primers comprised 60 Vbeta and 13 Jbeta primers. The method was immunoSEQ multiplex PCR; TCRdb's version includes in-frame clones alone and lacks a portion of them. The data show approximately 140,000 clones, with approximately 80% seen just once and 1.8% held by the top ten. This CDR3 spans 14 amino acids. From germline, CDR1 is MNHNS and CDR2 SASEGT. At the time of sampling, donors were nominally healthy, though unrecorded immune exposures were likely. This clonotype was obtained from a man aged 40-55 years in good health and CMV-seronegative. The sample was PBMCs. The chain has TRBV6-1 and TRBJ2-5, with 8 bases identical to TRBD1. The DNA matches TRBJ2-7 better at its end, which makes the J call doubtful. The CDR3 region is CASSKTGDYYEQYF. The CDR3 bases are TGTGCCAGCAGTAAGACAGGGGATTACTACGAGCAGTACTTC.